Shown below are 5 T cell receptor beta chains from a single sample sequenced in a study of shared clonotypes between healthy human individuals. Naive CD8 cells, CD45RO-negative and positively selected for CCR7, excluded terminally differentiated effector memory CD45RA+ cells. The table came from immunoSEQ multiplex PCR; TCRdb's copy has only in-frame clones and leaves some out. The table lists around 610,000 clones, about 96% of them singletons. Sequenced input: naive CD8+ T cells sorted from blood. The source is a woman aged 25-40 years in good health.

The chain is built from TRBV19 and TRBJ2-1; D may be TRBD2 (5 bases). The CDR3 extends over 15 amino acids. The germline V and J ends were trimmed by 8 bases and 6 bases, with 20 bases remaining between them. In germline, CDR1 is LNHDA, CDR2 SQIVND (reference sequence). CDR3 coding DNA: TGTGCCAGTGCCCAACTAGGTTTGTCGGGCAATGAGCAGTTCTTC. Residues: CASAQLGLSGNEQFF.

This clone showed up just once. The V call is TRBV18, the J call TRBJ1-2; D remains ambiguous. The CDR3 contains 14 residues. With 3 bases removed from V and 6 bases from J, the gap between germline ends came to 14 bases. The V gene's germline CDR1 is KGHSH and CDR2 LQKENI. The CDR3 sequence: CASSPSGSLDGYTF. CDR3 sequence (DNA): TGTGCCAGCTCACCGTCCGGGTCTTTAGATGGCTACACCTTC.

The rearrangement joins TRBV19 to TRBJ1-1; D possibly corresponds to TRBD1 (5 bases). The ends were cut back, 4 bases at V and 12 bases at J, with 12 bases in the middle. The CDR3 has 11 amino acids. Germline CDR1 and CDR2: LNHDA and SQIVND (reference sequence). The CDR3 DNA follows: TGTGCCAGTAGTACCGGGACCCTAACTTTCTTT. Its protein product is CASSTGTLTFF. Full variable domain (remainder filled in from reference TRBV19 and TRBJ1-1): DGGITQSPKYLFRKEGQNVTLSCEQNLNHDAMYWYRQDPGQGLRLIYYSQIVNDFQKGDIAEGYSVSREKKESFPLTVTSAQKNPTAFYLCASSTGTLTFFGQGTRLTVV.

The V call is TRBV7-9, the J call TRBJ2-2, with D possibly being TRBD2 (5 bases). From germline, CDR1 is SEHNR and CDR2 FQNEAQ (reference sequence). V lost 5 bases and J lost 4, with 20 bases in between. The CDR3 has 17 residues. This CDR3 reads CASSAGLLSRGTGELFF. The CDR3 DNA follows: TGTGCCAGCAGCGCCGGACTTCTCAGCCGAGGCACCGGGGAGCTGTTTTTT. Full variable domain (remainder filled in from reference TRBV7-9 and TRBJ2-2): DTGVSQNPRHKITKRGQNVTFRCDPISEHNRLYWYRQTLGQGPEFLTYFQNEAQLEKSRLLSDRFSAERPKGSFSTLEIQRTEQGDSAMYLCASSAGLLSRGTGELFFGEGSRLTVL.

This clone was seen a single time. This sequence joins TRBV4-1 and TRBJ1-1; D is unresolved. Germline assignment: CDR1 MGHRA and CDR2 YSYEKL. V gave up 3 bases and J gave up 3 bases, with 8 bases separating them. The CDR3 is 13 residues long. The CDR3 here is CASSHVGDTEAFF. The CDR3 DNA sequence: TGCGCCAGCAGCCATGTCGGGGACACTGAAGCTTTCTTT.